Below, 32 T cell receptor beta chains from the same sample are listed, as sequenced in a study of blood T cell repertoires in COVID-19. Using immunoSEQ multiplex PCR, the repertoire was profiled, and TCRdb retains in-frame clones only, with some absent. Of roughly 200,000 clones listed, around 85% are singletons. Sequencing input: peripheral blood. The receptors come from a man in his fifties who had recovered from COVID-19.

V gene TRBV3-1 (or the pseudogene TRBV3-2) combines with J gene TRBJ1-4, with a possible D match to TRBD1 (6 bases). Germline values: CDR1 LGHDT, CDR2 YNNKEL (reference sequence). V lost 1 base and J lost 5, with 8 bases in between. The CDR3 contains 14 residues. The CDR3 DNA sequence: TGTGCCAGCAGCCAAGTCGACAGGAATGAAAAACTGTTTTTT. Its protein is CASSQVDRNEKLFF.

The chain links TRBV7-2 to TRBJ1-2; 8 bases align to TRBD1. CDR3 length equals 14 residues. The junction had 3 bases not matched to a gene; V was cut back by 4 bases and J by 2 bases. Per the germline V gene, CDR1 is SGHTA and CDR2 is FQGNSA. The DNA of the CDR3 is TGTGCCAGCAGCTCTGGACAGGGAAACTATGGCTACACCTTC. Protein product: CASSSGQGNYGYTF.

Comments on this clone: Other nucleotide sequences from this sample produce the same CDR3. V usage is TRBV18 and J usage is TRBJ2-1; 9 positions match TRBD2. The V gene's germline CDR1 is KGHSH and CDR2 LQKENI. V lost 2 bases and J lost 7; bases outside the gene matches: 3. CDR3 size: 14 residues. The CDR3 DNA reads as TGTGCCAGCTCACCAGGGCTAGCGGGGAATGAGCAGTTCTTC. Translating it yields CASSPGLAGNEQFF.

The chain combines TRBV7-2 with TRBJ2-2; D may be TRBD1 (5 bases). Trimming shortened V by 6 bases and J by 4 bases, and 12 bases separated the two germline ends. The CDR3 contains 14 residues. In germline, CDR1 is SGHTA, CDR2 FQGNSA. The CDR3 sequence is CASSKGVLTGELFF. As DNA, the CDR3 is TGTGCCAGCAGTAAAGGGGTTCTCACCGGGGAGCTGTTTTTT.

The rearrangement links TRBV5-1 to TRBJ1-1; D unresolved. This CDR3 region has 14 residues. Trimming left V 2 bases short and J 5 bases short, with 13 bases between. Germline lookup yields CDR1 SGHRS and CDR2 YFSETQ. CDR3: CASSFEGFSTEAFF. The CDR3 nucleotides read TGCGCCAGCAGCTTTGAGGGATTTAGTACTGAAGCTTTCTTT.

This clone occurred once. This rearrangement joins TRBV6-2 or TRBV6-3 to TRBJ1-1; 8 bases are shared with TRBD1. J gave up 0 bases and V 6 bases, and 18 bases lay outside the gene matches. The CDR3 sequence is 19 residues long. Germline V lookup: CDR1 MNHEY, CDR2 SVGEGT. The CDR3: CASSPLWNRGFKMNTEAFF. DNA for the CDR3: TGTGCCAGCAGCCCACTGTGGAACAGGGGGTTCAAAATGAACACTGAAGCTTTCTTT.

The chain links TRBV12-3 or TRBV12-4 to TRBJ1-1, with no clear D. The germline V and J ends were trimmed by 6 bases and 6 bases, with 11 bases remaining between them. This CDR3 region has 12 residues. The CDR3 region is CASRRGFAEAFF. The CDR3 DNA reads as TGTGCCAGCAGACGAGGATTTGCTGAAGCTTTCTTT.

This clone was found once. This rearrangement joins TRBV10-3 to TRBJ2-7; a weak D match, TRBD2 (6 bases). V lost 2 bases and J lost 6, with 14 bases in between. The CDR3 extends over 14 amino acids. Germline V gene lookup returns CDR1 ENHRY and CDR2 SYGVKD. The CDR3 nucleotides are TGTGCCATCAGTGAGAACCGACTAGGTTCCGAGCAGTACTTC. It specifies CAISENRLGSEQYF.

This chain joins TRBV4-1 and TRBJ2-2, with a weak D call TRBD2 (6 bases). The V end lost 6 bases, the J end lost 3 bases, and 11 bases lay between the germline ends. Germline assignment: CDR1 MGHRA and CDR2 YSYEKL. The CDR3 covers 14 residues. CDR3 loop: CASRAEGYTGELFF. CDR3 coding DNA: TGCGCCAGCAGGGCGGAGGGGTACACCGGGGAGCTGTTTTTT.

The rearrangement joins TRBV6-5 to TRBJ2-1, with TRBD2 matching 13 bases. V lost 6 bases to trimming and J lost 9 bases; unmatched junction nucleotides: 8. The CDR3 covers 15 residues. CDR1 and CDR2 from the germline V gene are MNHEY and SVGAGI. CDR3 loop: CASSQLAGGDGEQFF. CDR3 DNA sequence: TGTGCCAGCAGCCAACTAGCGGGAGGGGATGGTGAGCAGTTCTTC.

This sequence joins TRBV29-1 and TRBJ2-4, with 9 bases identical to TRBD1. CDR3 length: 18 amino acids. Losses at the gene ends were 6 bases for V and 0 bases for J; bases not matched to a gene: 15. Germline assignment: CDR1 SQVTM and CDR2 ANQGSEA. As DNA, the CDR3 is TGCAGCGTCACAGCCGGGACAGGGTCGATACTAGCCAAAAACATTCAGTACTTC. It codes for CSVTAGTGSILAKNIQYF.

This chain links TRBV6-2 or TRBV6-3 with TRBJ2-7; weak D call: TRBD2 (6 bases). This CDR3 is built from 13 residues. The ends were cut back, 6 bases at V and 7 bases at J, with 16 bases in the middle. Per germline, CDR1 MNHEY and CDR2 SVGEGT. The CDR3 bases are TGTGCCAGCAGCCTGATAAGGGAGGCAGAGCAGTACTTC. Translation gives CASSLIREAEQYF.

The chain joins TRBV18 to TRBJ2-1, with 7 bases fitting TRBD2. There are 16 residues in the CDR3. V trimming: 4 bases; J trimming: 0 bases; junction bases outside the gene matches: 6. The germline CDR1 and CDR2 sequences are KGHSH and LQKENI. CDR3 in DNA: TGTGCCAGCTCACTGGAGGGAGGGCTCTCCTACAATGAGCAGTTCTTC. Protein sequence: CASSLEGGLSYNEQFF.

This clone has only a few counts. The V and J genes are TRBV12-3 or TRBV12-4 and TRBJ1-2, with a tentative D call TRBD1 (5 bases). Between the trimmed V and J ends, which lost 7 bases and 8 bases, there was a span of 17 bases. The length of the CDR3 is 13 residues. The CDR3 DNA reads TGTGCCAGCAAGTTTCTGCAGGGCGGCGGCTACACCTTC. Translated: CASKFLQGGGYTF.

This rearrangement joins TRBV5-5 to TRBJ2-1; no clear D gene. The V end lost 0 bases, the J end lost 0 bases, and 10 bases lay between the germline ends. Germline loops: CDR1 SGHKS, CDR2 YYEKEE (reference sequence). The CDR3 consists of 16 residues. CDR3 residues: CASSLGVWSSYNEQFF. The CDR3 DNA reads TGTGCCAGCAGCTTGGGGGTCTGGAGCTCCTACAATGAGCAGTTCTTC.

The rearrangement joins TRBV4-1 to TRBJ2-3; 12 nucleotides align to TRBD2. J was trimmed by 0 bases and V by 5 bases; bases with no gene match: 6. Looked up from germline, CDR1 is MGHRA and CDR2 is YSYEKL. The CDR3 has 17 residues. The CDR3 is CASSDRLAGESTDTQYF. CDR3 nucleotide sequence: TGCGCCAGCAGCGACCGACTAGCGGGAGAGAGCACAGATACGCAGTATTTT.

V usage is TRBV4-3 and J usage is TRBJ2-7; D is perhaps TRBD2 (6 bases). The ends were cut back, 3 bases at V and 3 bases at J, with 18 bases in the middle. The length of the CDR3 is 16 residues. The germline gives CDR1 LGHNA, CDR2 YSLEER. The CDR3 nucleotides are TGCGCCAGCAGCCAGGCGGCAGTCGGTAGCGGCTACGAGCAGTACTTC. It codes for CASSQAAVGSGYEQYF.

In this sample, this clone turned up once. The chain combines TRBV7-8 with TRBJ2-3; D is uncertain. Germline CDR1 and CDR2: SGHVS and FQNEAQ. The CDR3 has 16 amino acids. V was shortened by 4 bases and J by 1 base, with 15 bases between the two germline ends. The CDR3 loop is CASSSPEVGGTDTQYF. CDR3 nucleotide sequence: TGTGCCAGCAGCTCCCCCGAGGTTGGCGGCACAGATACGCAGTATTTT.

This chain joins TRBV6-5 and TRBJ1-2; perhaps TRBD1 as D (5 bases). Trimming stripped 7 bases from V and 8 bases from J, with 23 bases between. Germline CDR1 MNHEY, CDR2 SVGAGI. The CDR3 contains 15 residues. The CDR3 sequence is CASTTDEGRAGGYTF. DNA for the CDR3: TGTGCCAGCACCACCGATGAGGGCAGGGCGGGAGGCTACACCTTC.

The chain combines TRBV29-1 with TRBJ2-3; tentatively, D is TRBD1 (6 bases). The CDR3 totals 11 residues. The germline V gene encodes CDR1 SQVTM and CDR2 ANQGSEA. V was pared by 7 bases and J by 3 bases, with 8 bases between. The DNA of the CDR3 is TGCAGCGGGCAGGGGACAGATACGCAGTATTTT. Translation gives CSGQGTDTQYF.

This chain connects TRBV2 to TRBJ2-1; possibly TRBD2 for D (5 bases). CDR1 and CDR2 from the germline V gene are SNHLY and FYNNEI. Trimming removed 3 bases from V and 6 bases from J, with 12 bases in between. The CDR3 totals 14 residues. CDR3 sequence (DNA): TGTGCCAGCAGTGACTTGTCTAGCACCAATGAGCAGTTCTTC. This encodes CASSDLSSTNEQFF.

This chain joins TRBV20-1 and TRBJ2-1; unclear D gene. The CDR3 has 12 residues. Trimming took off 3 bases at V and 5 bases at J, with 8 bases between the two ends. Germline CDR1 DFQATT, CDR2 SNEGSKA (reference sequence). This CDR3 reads CSASERDNEQFF. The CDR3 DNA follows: TGCAGTGCTAGTGAACGGGACAATGAGCAGTTCTTC.

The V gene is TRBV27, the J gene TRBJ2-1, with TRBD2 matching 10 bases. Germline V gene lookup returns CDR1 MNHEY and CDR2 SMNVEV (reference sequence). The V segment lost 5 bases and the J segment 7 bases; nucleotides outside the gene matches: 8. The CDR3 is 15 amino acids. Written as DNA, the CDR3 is TGTGCCAGCAGTGAGCCTAGCGGGAGAGGGAATGAGCAGTTCTTC. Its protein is CASSEPSGRGNEQFF.

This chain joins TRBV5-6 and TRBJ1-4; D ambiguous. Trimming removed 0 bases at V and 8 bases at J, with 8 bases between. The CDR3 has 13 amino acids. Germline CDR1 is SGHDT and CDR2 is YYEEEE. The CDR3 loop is CASSLGGSEKLFF. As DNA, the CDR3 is TGTGCCAGCAGCTTGGGAGGGAGCGAAAAACTGTTTTTT.

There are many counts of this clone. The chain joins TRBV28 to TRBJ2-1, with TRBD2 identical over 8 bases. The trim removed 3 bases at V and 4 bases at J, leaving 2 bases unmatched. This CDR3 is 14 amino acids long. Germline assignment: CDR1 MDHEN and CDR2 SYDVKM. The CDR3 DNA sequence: TGTGCCAGCAGTTTGGAGCGGGAGTACAATGAGCAGTTCTTC. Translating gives CASSLEREYNEQFF.

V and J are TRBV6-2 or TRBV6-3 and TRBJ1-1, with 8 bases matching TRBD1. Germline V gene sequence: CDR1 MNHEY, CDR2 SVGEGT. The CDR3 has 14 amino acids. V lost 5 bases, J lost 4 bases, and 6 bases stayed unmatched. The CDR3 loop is CASSTRTGSTEAFF. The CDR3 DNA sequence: TGTGCCAGCAGTACTCGGACAGGGAGCACTGAAGCTTTCTTT.

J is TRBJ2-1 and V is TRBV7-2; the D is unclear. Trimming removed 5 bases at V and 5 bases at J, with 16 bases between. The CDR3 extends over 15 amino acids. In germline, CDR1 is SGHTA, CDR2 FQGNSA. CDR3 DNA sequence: TGTGCCAGCAGCCTCTTTAGCCCTAGGAACAATGAGCAGTTCTTC. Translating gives CASSLFSPRNNEQFF. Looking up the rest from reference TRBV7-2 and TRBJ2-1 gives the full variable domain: GAGVSQSPSNKVTEKGKDVELRCDPISGHTALYWYRQSLGQGLEFLIYFQGNSAPDKSGLPSDRFSAERTGGSVSTLTIQRTQQEDSAVYLCASSLFSPRNNEQFFGPGTRLTVL.

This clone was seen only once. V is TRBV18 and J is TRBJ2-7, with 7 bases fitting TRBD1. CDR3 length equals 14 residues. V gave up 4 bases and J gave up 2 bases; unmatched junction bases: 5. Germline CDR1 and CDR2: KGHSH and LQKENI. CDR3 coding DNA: TGTGCCAGCTCACAGAACAGGGGACCCTACGAGCAGTACTTC. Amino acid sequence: CASSQNRGPYEQYF.

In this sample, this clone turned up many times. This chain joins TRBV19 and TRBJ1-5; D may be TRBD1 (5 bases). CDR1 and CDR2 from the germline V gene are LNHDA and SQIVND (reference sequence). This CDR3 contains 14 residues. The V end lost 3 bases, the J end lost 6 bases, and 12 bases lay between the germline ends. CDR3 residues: CASSMSGRGQPQHF. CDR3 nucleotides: TGTGCCAGTAGTATGTCAGGGCGGGGTCAGCCCCAGCATTTT.

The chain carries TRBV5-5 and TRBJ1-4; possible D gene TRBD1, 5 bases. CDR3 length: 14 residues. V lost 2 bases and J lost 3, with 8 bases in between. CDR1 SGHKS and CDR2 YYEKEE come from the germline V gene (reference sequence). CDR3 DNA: TGTGCCAGCAGCTTCAGGGAGGCTAATGAAAAACTGTTTTTT. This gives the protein CASSFREANEKLFF.

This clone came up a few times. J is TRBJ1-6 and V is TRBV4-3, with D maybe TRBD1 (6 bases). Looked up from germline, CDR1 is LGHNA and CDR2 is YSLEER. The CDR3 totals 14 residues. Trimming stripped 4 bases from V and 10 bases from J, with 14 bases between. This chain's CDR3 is CASSRGGHGSPLHF. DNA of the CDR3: TGCGCCAGCAGCCGGGGGGGGCACGGATCACCCCTCCACTTT.

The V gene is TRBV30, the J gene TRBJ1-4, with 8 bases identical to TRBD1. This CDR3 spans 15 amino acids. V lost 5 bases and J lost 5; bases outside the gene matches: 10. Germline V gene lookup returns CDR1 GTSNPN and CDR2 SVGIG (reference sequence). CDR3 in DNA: TGTGCCTGGGACAGTAGACAGGGGAAAAATGAAAAACTGTTTTTT. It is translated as CAWDSRQGKNEKLFF.